This T cell receptor (beta chain) appears in the sequencing data of a study of T cell responses to AZD1222 COVID-19 vaccine. Study results and limitations: Across the whole spike, CD4 TCRs peaked at regions 160-218 and 743-854. The sample set comprised mostly white British donors with more females, and clonal diversity was possibly underestimated.

Second-dose groups at about 4 or about 12 weeks were pooled. Turning to this clone: Its antigen remains unidentified.

The protocol was immunoSEQ multiplex PCR, while the TCRdb copy is restricted to in-frame clones and leaves out a portion. The repertoire holds 180,000 or so clones, with roughly 91% as singletons. CDR3 length: 13 residues. CDR1 ENHRY and CDR2 SYGVKD come from the germline V gene. V gave up 10 bases and J gave up 4 bases, with 13 bases separating them. The clonotype comes from an adult who received the AZD1222 COVID-19 vaccine. The chain has TRBV10-3 and TRBJ1-4, with D perhaps TRBD1 (6 bases). The sample here was peripheral blood, taken 28 days after the second AZD1222 dose. The DNA of the CDR3 is TGTGCCACCCTGGCACAGGGTAATGAAAAACTGTTTTTT. Translated: CATLAQGNEKLFF.